This T cell receptor (beta chain) was captured in a study of blood T cell repertoires in COVID-19. On the study more broadly: Samples of COVID-19 (acute and convalescent) were obtained from the United States, Italy and Spain. Sample material is recorded as cDNA or gDNA derived from T cells, B-cell-depleted T cells, or PBMCs.

The CDR3 contains 17 residues. The V gene end was trimmed by 2 bases and the J gene end by 4 bases; junction bases not matched to a gene: 10. The germline V gene has CDR1 SGHVS and CDR2 FNYEAQ. Original processing methods: How many nucleated cells were present was estimated from reference gene primer amplification. Clones were read by immunoSEQ multiplex PCR, and TCRdb kept only the in-frame ones, dropping some. D and trimming were read from the DNA, whereas the V and J calls and clone size are those reported in that table. The table records some 80,000 clones, more than 65% of them present only once.

This chain uses TRBV7-6 with TRBJ1-5; 8 nucleotides agree with TRBD1. Sequenced sample: peripheral blood. This clonotype was sampled from a woman over 75 with active or convalescent COVID-19. The CDR3 DNA sequence: TGTGCCAGCAGCTTATCCGTCGGACAGGGTGCGAATCAGCCCCAGCATTTT. Protein sequence: CASSLSVGQGANQPQHF.